Following are 6 T cell receptor beta chains from one sample sequenced in a study of read filtering for tumor transcriptome and immune sequencing. The library was built from approximately 400 ng RNA with molecular barcoded adaptors for alpha/delta and beta/gamma chains. TCRdb analysed the reads with MiXCR anew, one entry per CDR3 protein. The sample includes fewer than 45,000 distinct CDR3 sequences, 12% seen only once; the top ten take about 30%. The source material was a population of CD138-negative cells sorted from bone marrow. The receptor set was obtained from a donor at least 40 years old with multiple myeloma.

Comments on this clonotype: This may come from a read error, since a much larger clone is one base off. The V gene is TRBV28, the J gene TRBJ2-5, with D possibly being TRBD1 or TRBD2 (6 bases each). Deletions cut 8 bases from V and 0 bases from J, with 22 bases between. Germline V gene data show CDR1 as MDHEN and CDR2 as SYDVKM. The CDR3 is made up of 17 amino acids. CDR3 sequence: CASGRTRRGVYQETQYF. The CDR3 DNA reads TGTGCCAGCGGTCGGACCAGGAGGGGGGTATACCAAGAGACCCAGTACTTC.

This clonotype has a count of ten or more. The chain has TRBV7-9 and TRBJ1-1; D is uncertain. The V end lost 1 base, the J end lost 6 bases, and 12 bases lay between the germline ends. CDR1 SEHNR and CDR2 FQNEAQ come from the germline V gene (reference sequence). The CDR3 has 14 amino acids. In DNA form, the CDR3 reads TGTGCCAGCAGCTTAGAAGCCCGGACGGCTGAAGCTTTCTTT. Translating gives CASSLEARTAEAFF.

This clonotype was detected many times. The chain carries TRBV11-2 and TRBJ1-1; a weak D match, TRBD1 (6 bases). Germline CDR1 SGHAT, CDR2 FQNNGV. The CDR3 contains 14 residues. V dropped 5 bases and J dropped 6 bases, with 16 bases sitting between them. CDR3 region: CASSTHRVSPEAFF. Written as DNA, the CDR3 is TGTGCCAGCAGCACCCACAGGGTTAGTCCTGAAGCTTTCTTT.

This clonotype has at least ten counts. The rearrangement uses TRBV10-3 and TRBJ2-5; D is perhaps TRBD1 or TRBD2 (5 bases each). CDR1 ENHRY and CDR2 SYGVKD come from the germline V gene. The CDR3 is 15 residues long. V gave up 3 bases and J gave up 4 bases, with 15 bases separating them. The CDR3 spells CAISDPGRMAETQYF. For the CDR3, the DNA is TGTGCCATCAGTGACCCGGGGCGGATGGCAGAGACCCAGTACTTC.

This clonotype was detected many times. This chain joins TRBV28 and TRBJ1-1, with 11 positions matching TRBD1. In germline, CDR1 is MDHEN, CDR2 SYDVKM. The CDR3 sequence is 18 residues long. The trim removed 7 bases at V and 0 bases at J, leaving 13 bases unmatched. CDR3 protein: CASTTPGDRGGMNTEAFF. In DNA, the CDR3 is TGTGCCAGCACCACCCCGGGGGACAGGGGGGGCATGAACACTGAAGCTTTCTTT.

This clonotype was seen many times. The chain links TRBV20-1 to TRBJ2-3; 14 nucleotides match TRBD2. CDR3 length: 15 amino acids. Germline V lookup: CDR1 DFQATT, CDR2 SNEGSKA (reference sequence). Losses at the gene ends were 6 bases for V and 6 bases for J; bases not matched to a gene: 8. The CDR3 nucleotides read TGCAGTGCAGGGACGACTAGCGGGGGGGCGGATACGCAGTATTTT. Its translation: CSAGTTSGGADTQYF.